The clone carrying this TCR beta chain appeared once. TCRdb keeps only in-frame clones here, not all; method: immunoSEQ multiplex PCR. This sample has around 300,000 clones, with around 87% found just once. Germline CDR1 MNHEY, CDR2 SVGEGT. The germline V and J ends were trimmed by 2 bases and 6 bases, with 16 bases remaining between them. CDR3 size: 16 residues. This entry is derived from a study of blood T cell repertoires in COVID-19. The TCR comes from a woman in her twenties or thirties who had recovered from COVID-19. Sequencing was done on a sample of PBMCs or T cells enriched from blood (not recorded which). This chain uses TRBV6-2 or TRBV6-3 with TRBJ2-2; no reliable D call. The CDR3 bases are TGTGCCAGCAGTTACCTCACGGAGATCGTTGCCGGGGAGCTGTTTTTT. Amino acids: CASSYLTEIVAGELFF.